Below, 21 T cell receptor beta chains from the same sample are listed, as sequenced in a study of cytomegalovirus exposure and HLA in healthy donors. PCR employed 60 Vbeta and 13 Jbeta primers. TCRdb's table, derived via immunoSEQ multiplex PCR, lists solely in-frame clones and lacks some. The profile shows around 100,000 clones, approximately 71% of them singletons. Sequenced input: PBMCs. Every receptor here comes from a male donor in good health and CMV-seropositive.

The chain links TRBV7-9 to TRBJ2-3, with 9 bases matching TRBD1. CDR3 length: 16 residues. Germline V gene sequence: CDR1 SEHNR, CDR2 FQNEAQ (reference sequence). Losses at the gene ends were 3 bases for V and 4 bases for J; bases not matched to a gene: 8. The CDR3 is CASSLSGTGSSDTQYF. Written as DNA, the CDR3 is TGTGCCAGCAGCTTGTCCGGGACAGGGTCATCAGATACGCAGTATTTT.

In its sample, this clone was seen a few times. The chain employs TRBV4-2 and TRBJ2-1; 9 bases align to TRBD2. Germline V gene data show CDR1 as LGHNA and CDR2 as YNFKEQ. This CDR3 is built from 16 residues. Losses at the gene ends were 1 base for V and 5 bases for J; bases not matched to a gene: 6. CDR3 loop: CASSQVLAGGDNEQFF. CDR3 coding DNA: TGTGCCAGCAGCCAAGTGCTGGCGGGGGGGGACAATGAGCAGTTCTTC.

The genes are TRBV19 and TRBJ1-2; D is perhaps TRBD1 (6 bases). The germline CDR1 and CDR2 sequences are LNHDA and SQIVND (reference sequence). The V end lost 8 bases, the J end lost 8 bases, and 15 bases lay between the germline ends. The CDR3 length is 12 residues. CDR3 residues: CASLGTNWGYTF. The CDR3, as DNA: TGTGCCAGTCTTGGGACAAACTGGGGCTACACCTTC. Combining the CDR3 with reference TRBV19 and TRBJ1-2 gives the whole variable domain DGGITQSPKYLFRKEGQNVTLSCEQNLNHDAMYWYRQDPGQGLRLIYYSQIVNDFQKGDIAEGYSVSREKKESFPLTVTSAQKNPTAFYLCASLGTNWGYTFGSGTRLTVV.

This clone has just one count. In the same sample, other DNA sequences code for this CDR3. CDR3 nucleotide sequence: TGTGCCAGCAGCTTGGACCAGTACAATGAGCAGTTCTTC. This sequence encodes CASSLDQYNEQFF. V is TRBV5-4 and J is TRBJ2-1; D call uncertain. Trimming removed 0 bases from V and 4 bases from J, with 5 bases in between. The CDR3 extends over 13 amino acids. Germline loops: CDR1 SGHNT, CDR2 YYREEE (reference sequence).

The V gene is TRBV30, the J gene TRBJ1-5; a possible D gene is TRBD1 (6 bases). Germline V gives CDR1 GTSNPN, CDR2 SVGIG (reference sequence). The CDR3 is 14 residues long. V was clipped by 4 bases and J by 7 bases, with 17 bases between them. CDR3 loop: CAWTLGGAGQPQHF. The CDR3 bases are TGTGCCTGGACTCTCGGGGGGGCAGGGCAGCCCCAGCATTTT.

This clone was found once. The chain links TRBV5-1 to TRBJ2-1; TRBD2 aligns across 10 bases. This CDR3 contains 16 residues. Trimming removed 6 bases from V and 9 bases from J; junction bases left unmatched: 15. Germline V lookup: CDR1 SGHRS, CDR2 YFSETQ. The CDR3 sequence is CASNEYGASGSGEQFF. CDR3 in DNA: TGCGCCAGCAACGAATACGGGGCTAGCGGGAGTGGTGAGCAGTTCTTC.

The chain combines TRBV19 with TRBJ1-1, with D perhaps TRBD1 (6 bases). The CDR3 is 13 residues long. The germline V and J ends were trimmed by 6 bases and 4 bases, with 12 bases remaining between them. The germline V gene encodes CDR1 LNHDA and CDR2 SQIVND (reference sequence). CDR3 in amino acids: CASSPTGLTEAFF. The DNA for the CDR3 is TGTGCCAGTAGCCCTACAGGGCTCACTGAAGCTTTCTTT. The full variable domain, completed using reference TRBV19 and TRBJ1-1, is DGGITQSPKYLFRKEGQNVTLSCEQNLNHDAMYWYRQDPGQGLRLIYYSQIVNDFQKGDIAEGYSVSREKKESFPLTVTSAQKNPTAFYLCASSPTGLTEAFFGQGTRLTVV.

This clone has a single count. This sequence joins TRBV30 and TRBJ2-4; TRBD1 aligns across 7 bases. The CDR3 loop spans 11 amino acids. Germline lookup yields CDR1 GTSNPN and CDR2 SVGIG (reference sequence). With V trimmed by 3 bases and J by 12 bases, 5 bases remained unmatched. CDR3: CAWSARDSQYF. The CDR3 coding sequence is TGTGCCTGGAGCGCCAGGGACAGTCAGTACTTC.

Here the CDR3 reads CASSIGGTGLTDTQYF. Here the CDR3 DNA reads TGTGCCAGTAGTATAGGTGGGACAGGTCTCACAGATACGCAGTATTTT. V and J are TRBV19 and TRBJ2-3; 8 positions agree with TRBD1. CDR3 size: 16 residues. The germline V gene encodes CDR1 LNHDA and CDR2 SQIVND (reference sequence). J lost 2 bases, V lost 1 base, and 5 bases had no gene match.

J is TRBJ2-1 and V is TRBV11-2, with 11 bases fitting TRBD2. From germline, CDR1 is SGHAT and CDR2 FQNNGV. The CDR3 consists of 15 residues. The V segment lost 6 bases and the J segment 3 bases; nucleotides outside the gene matches: 4. The CDR3 DNA is TGTGCCAGCAGTCCTACTAGCGGGAGCTACAATGAGCAGTTCTTC. Translating gives CASSPTSGSYNEQFF. Full variable domain (outside the CDR3, taken from reference TRBV11-2 and TRBJ2-1): EAGVAQSPRYKIIEKRQSVAFWCNPISGHATLYWYQQILGQGPKLLIQFQNNGVVDDSQLPKDRFSAERLKGVDSTLKIQPAKLEDSAVYLCASSPTSGSYNEQFFGPGTRLTVL.

This chain uses TRBV2 with TRBJ2-7, with 9 nucleotides matching TRBD1. V lost 5 bases, J lost 1 base, and 6 bases stayed unmatched. CDR3 length: 15 residues. Per germline, CDR1 SNHLY and CDR2 FYNNEI. The CDR3 region has the DNA TGTGCCAGCAGTACCGGACAGGGGCGATCCTACGAGCAGTACTTC. Its protein is CASSTGQGRSYEQYF.

The chain is built from TRBV2 and TRBJ2-7, with 8 bases that match TRBD1. J gave up 2 bases and V 6 bases, and 9 bases lay outside the gene matches. Germline V gives CDR1 SNHLY, CDR2 FYNNEI. CDR3 length: 15 amino acids. CDR3 residues: CASRRETGAPYEQYF. The CDR3 DNA reads as TGTGCCAGCAGGAGAGAGACAGGGGCCCCCTACGAGCAGTACTTC.

The V call is TRBV21-1, the J call TRBJ2-3; TRBD1 is the table's D call, not checked against the DNA. TRBV21-1 is a documented pseudogene. CDR3 size: 17 residues. In DNA form, the CDR3 reads TGTGCCAGCAGCAAAGTACCTGGACAGGGGATCACAGATACGCAGTATTTT. Amino acid sequence: CASSKVPGQGITDTQYF.

This clone was seen a single time. This chain connects TRBV28 to TRBJ2-7; D may be TRBD1 (5 bases). With 10 bases removed from V and 2 bases from J, the gap between germline ends came to 18 bases. Per the germline V gene, CDR1 is MDHEN and CDR2 is SYDVKM. The CDR3 has 14 residues. CDR3 protein: CATTDRYPPYEQYF. The CDR3 DNA follows: TGTGCCACCACCGACAGATATCCCCCCTACGAGCAGTACTTC.

The chain links TRBV6-5 to TRBJ2-7, with 10 bases matching TRBD1. The CDR3 runs to 14 residues. CDR1 and CDR2 from the germline V gene are MNHEY and SVGAGI. V lost 5 bases and J lost 3; bases outside the gene matches: 4. The CDR3 sequence: CASSEGQGIYEQYF. CDR3 nucleotides: TGTGCCAGCAGTGAGGGACAGGGGATCTACGAGCAGTACTTC.

This chain joins TRBV2 and TRBJ2-7; D is unclear. V was clipped by 6 bases and J by 3 bases, with 9 bases between them. The germline V gene has CDR1 SNHLY and CDR2 FYNNEI. CDR3 size: 12 residues. CDR3 protein: CASRAEVYEQYF. The CDR3, as DNA: TGTGCCAGCAGGGCAGAGGTCTACGAGCAGTACTTC.

This clone was detected once. V is TRBV5-1 and J is TRBJ2-1, with 7 positions matching TRBD2. Germline loops: CDR1 SGHRS, CDR2 YFSETQ. This CDR3 has 15 amino acids. The trim removed 0 bases at V and 9 bases at J, leaving 9 bases unmatched. The CDR3 bases are TGCGCCAGCAGCTTGGCCTGGGAGGGGTCGGGTGAGCAGTTCTTC. As protein: CASSLAWEGSGEQFF.

J is TRBJ2-1 and V is TRBV4-2; 16 bases match TRBD2. CDR3 length equals 19 residues. Germline V gives CDR1 LGHNA, CDR2 YNFKEQ. With V trimmed by 0 bases and J by 10 bases, 12 bases remained unmatched. In nucleotides, the CDR3 is TGTGCCAGCAGCCAAGATCAACACGGGACTAGCGGGAGGGTCAGCGAGCAGTTCTTC. It specifies CASSQDQHGTSGRVSEQFF.

The rearrangement uses TRBV5-1 and TRBJ1-6; D is perhaps TRBD1 (5 bases). The CDR3 sequence is 15 residues long. Trimming removed 4 bases at V and 6 bases at J, with 14 bases between. In germline, CDR1 is SGHRS, CDR2 YFSETQ. CDR3 nucleotides: TGCGCCAGCAGCGCCGGGAGCAGGGCTAATTCACCCCTCCACTTT. Its protein is CASSAGSRANSPLHF.

The chain employs TRBV29-1 and TRBJ2-4, with 10 nucleotides matching TRBD1. Per germline, CDR1 SQVTM and CDR2 ANQGSEA. The CDR3 runs 13 residues. The V segment lost 4 bases and the J segment 7 bases; nucleotides outside the gene matches: 4. The CDR3 loop is CSVGQGAFNIQYF. DNA of the CDR3: TGCAGCGTTGGACAGGGGGCTTTTAACATTCAGTACTTC.

The chain combines TRBV18 with TRBJ2-4; D perhaps matches TRBD1 (6 bases). Germline CDR1 KGHSH, CDR2 LQKENI. Trimming removed 5 bases at V and 7 bases at J, with 18 bases between. This CDR3 has 15 residues. The CDR3 spells CASSAGTGKENIQYF. DNA of the CDR3: TGTGCCAGCTCAGCGGGTACAGGGAAAGAGAACATTCAGTACTTC.